This T cell receptor beta chain was identified in a study of cytotoxic CD8 clonotypes in ibrutinib-treated CLL. Study-wide context: Patients: 11 to 12 relapsed/refractory, 15 treatment-naive, approximately 18 IGHV unmutated. Productive templates averaged about 250,000 per sample, and productive rearrangements some 96,000. Study-wide findings and caveats: Public clonotypes, found uncommonly, either contracted or stayed stable on treatment.

Assay used: immunoSEQ multiplex PCR; TCRdb lists only in-frame clones, some missing. The sample comprises 55,000 to 80,000 clones, roughly nine tenths of which are singletons, and 3.1% rests with the top ten. A word on this clone: Its target is not known.

Germline V lookup: CDR1 SGHTA, CDR2 FQGNSA. This CDR3 region has 14 residues. Trimming removed 5 bases from V and 10 bases from J, with 19 bases in between. The TCR comes from a human donor with chronic lymphocytic leukemia. The chain employs TRBV7-2 and TRBJ2-3; tentative D call: TRBD2 (5 bases). This specimen consisted of PBMCs, obtained after 12 months of ibrutinib treatment. The CDR3 DNA sequence: TGTGCCAGCAGCCTCCCCGAGCGGCAGATGGCGCAGTATTTT. Protein product: CASSLPERQMAQYF.